The 27 T cell receptor beta chains listed next were all sequenced from one sample in a study of spatial heterogeneity in lung cancer. TCRdb reprocessed the 5' RACE reads with MiXCR, giving one entry per CDR3 protein. The table includes about 8,600 distinct CDR3 sequences, 4% to 5% detected once. Time point indicated: sample taken at primary tumor resection. Researchers sequenced whole RNA taken from tumor, nontumor lung or frozen PBMC without sorting. This specimen was PBMCs, taken at surgery. The origin of the receptors is a male donor with early-stage non-small cell lung cancer.

In regard to this clonotype: Sequence at one end of the junction differs from germline and may be a read error. This beta chain is a stray read from a library made for alpha chains; its abundance is not meaningful. The chain has TRBV20-1 and TRBJ1-2; a weak D match, TRBD1 (5 bases). There are 12 residues in the CDR3. CDR1 and CDR2 from the germline V gene are DFQATT and SNEGSKA (reference sequence). CDR3 in amino acids: CSASLTGLWDSF. For the CDR3, the DNA is TGCAGTGCTAGCCTTACAGGACTTTGGGACTCCTTC.

Concerning this clonotype itself: Since the library was made to target alpha chains, this beta chain is a stray read and its abundance is not meaningful. This chain joins TRBV5-4 and TRBJ2-3; 12 bases align to TRBD1. In germline, CDR1 is SGHNT, CDR2 YYREEE (reference sequence). V was clipped by 6 bases and J by 6 bases; unmatched bases: 8. This CDR3 spans 15 amino acids. The CDR3 coding sequence is TGTGCCAGCACCCTCCGGGACAGGGGGCCGGATACGCAGTATTTT. It yields the protein CASTLRDRGPDTQYF.

Regarding this clonotype: This beta chain is an off-target read within a library intended for alpha chains, so its frequency means little. The chain is built from TRBV18 and TRBJ2-3, with TRBD2 matching 7 bases. The CDR3 totals 16 residues. V gave up 1 base and J gave up 0 bases; unmatched junction bases: 4. In germline, CDR1 is KGHSH, CDR2 LQKENI. CDR3 in amino acids: CASSPLSGESTDTQYF. The DNA for the CDR3 is TGTGCCAGCTCACCACTAAGCGGGGAGAGCACAGATACGCAGTATTTT.

This clonotype was observed many times. For a library built for alpha chains, this beta chain is a stray read; little rests on its size. The V gene is TRBV19, the J gene TRBJ1-5; 7 nucleotides match TRBD1. Germline CDR1 and CDR2: LNHDA and SQIVND (reference sequence). The CDR3 is 13 amino acids. Trimming cost V 8 bases and J 6 bases; bases outside gene matches: 7. CDR3 in DNA: TGTGCCAGTGGAGGGGGCGGCGGTCAGCCCCAGCATTTT. Translation gives CASGGGGGQPQHF.

A remark on this clonotype: Because the library targeted alpha chains, this beta chain is an off-target read whose size means little. The chain uses TRBV6-6 and TRBJ1-4, with 8 bases lining up with TRBD1. Looked up from germline, CDR1 is MNHNY and CDR2 is SVGAGI (reference sequence). CDR3 length: 14 residues. V lost 8 bases to trimming and J lost 6 bases; unmatched junction nucleotides: 8. CDR3 sequence (DNA): TGTGCCAGCTATGTAGGACAGGGCTATGAAAAACTGTTTTTT. It encodes CASYVGQGYEKLFF.

By share, this clonotype ranks as medium-sized (0.01 to 0.1%). This beta chain is off target for a library built for alpha chains, so its abundance means little. The chain carries TRBV9 and TRBJ1-2; D unclear. Trimming took off 0 bases at V and 10 bases at J, with 7 bases between the two ends. CDR1 and CDR2 (germline): SGDLS, YYNGEE. CDR3 size: 11 residues. The CDR3 sequence is CASSVGRYYTF. The DNA of the CDR3 is TGTGCCAGCAGCGTAGGCAGGTACTACACCTTC.

This clonotype was observed at least ten times. Found in a library prepared for alpha chains, this beta chain is an off-target read, and its abundance has little meaning. V usage is TRBV18 and J usage is TRBJ1-1; TRBD1 matches at 7 bases. Germline V gene sequence: CDR1 KGHSH, CDR2 LQKENI. V lost 6 bases to trimming and J lost 3 bases; unmatched junction nucleotides: 7. The CDR3 loop spans 14 amino acids. The CDR3 region is CASSRDRVDTEAFF. The CDR3 nucleotides read TGTGCCAGCTCTCGAGACAGGGTGGACACTGAAGCTTTCTTT.

A word on this clonotype: Within a library made for alpha chains, this beta chain is off target, and its count is uninformative. This chain connects TRBV4-2 to TRBJ2-6; 9 bases agree with TRBD1. The CDR3 length is 17 residues. The J segment lost 8 bases and the V segment lost 0 bases, leaving 8 bases of the junction unmatched. Germline CDR1 reads LGHNA; CDR2 reads YNFKEQ. CDR3: CASSQEDTGGGTNVLTF. The CDR3 bases are TGTGCCAGCAGCCAAGAAGATACAGGGGGCGGGACCAACGTCCTGACTTTC.

Worth noting for this clonotype: A library prepared for alpha chains yielded this beta chain as an off-target read; its size is of little meaning. The chain is built from TRBV10-2 and TRBJ1-1, with D hard to call. Deletions cut 6 bases from V and 5 bases from J, with 13 bases between. There are 13 residues in the CDR3. Germline V CDR1 and CDR2: WSHSY, SAAADI. In DNA form, the CDR3 reads TGCGCCAGCAGGCGAACCAGTCGGACTGAAGCTTTCTTT. Protein sequence: CASRRTSRTEAFF.

This clonotype rates as medium-sized. Since it is a stray read in a library aimed at alpha chains, this beta chain has a size that is not meaningful. The chain links TRBV12-3 or TRBV12-4 to TRBJ1-5, with D uncertain. The CDR3 runs to 13 residues. Deletions cut 4 bases from V and 7 bases from J, with 11 bases between. CDR3 region: CASSSSEGQPQHF. As DNA, the CDR3 is TGTGCCAGCAGTTCCTCCGAGGGACAGCCCCAGCATTTT.

This clonotype has a count of ten or more. For a library built for alpha chains, this beta chain is a stray read; little rests on its size. The CDR3 region is CASSWGLAEGAQYF. CDR3 DNA sequence: TGTGCCAGCAGTTGGGGACTAGCGGAGGGGGCCCAGTACTTC. This chain joins TRBV28 and TRBJ2-5; the match to TRBD2 covers 11 bases. V gave up 4 bases and J gave up 9 bases; unmatched junction bases: 7. This CDR3 is 14 amino acids long. Germline assignment: CDR1 MDHEN and CDR2 SYDVKM.

This clonotype has at least ten counts. Found in a library prepared for alpha chains, this beta chain is an off-target read, and its abundance has little meaning. The gene calls are TRBV12-3 or TRBV12-4 and TRBJ2-5, with D tentatively TRBD1 or TRBD2 (5 bases each). There are 13 residues in the CDR3. Trimming cost V 4 bases and J 6 bases, with 12 bases left between them. The CDR3 spells CASSSGTEQTQYF. CDR3 coding DNA: TGTGCCAGCAGTTCCGGGACGGAGCAGACCCAGTACTTC.

In its sample, this clonotype is medium-sized. This beta chain came through as a stray read in a library set up for alpha chains, and its size says little. This rearrangement joins TRBV10-2 to TRBJ2-1; 9 positions match TRBD2. CDR1 is WSHSY, CDR2 SAAADI, per germline. The V and J ends lost 1 base and 8 bases, in that order; junction bases with no gene match: 9. The CDR3 extends over 16 amino acids. CDR3 sequence: CASSEWAGGPGDEQFF. The CDR3 DNA reads TGCGCCAGCAGTGAGTGGGCGGGGGGGCCTGGAGATGAGCAGTTCTTC.

This clonotype is medium-sized. Because the library targeted alpha chains, this beta chain is an off-target read whose size means little. The rearrangement links TRBV3-1 to TRBJ1-2; 10 positions match TRBD1. V shed 3 bases and J 2 bases; nucleotides not matched to a gene: 6. This CDR3 comprises 16 residues. Germline lookup yields CDR1 LGHDT and CDR2 YNNKEL (reference sequence). CDR3: CASSHNPGQGNYGYTF. CDR3 DNA sequence: TGTGCCAGCAGCCACAATCCGGGACAGGGGAACTATGGCTACACCTTC.

In this sample, this clonotype turned up many times. This beta chain appears as a stray read in a library generated for alpha chains; its size is not informative. The J gene is TRBJ1-6, the V gene TRBV7-9; no reliable D call. This CDR3 region has 15 residues. CDR1 SEHNR and CDR2 FQNEAQ come from the germline V gene (reference sequence). The ends were cut back, 6 bases at V and 8 bases at J, with 17 bases in the middle. The CDR3 here is CASRLAVGAHSPLHF. DNA for the CDR3: TGTGCCAGCAGACTAGCCGTGGGCGCACATTCACCCCTCCACTTT.

This clonotype was seen repeatedly, ten times or more. This beta chain is an off-target read within a library intended for alpha chains, so its frequency means little. The J gene is TRBJ2-1, the V gene TRBV2, with TRBD2 matching 7 bases. From germline, CDR1 is SNHLY and CDR2 FYNNEI. The CDR3 covers 16 residues. V gave up 3 bases and J gave up 0 bases; unmatched junction bases: 5. CDR3 nucleotides: TGTGCCAGCAGTGACGTCCTAGCGGCCTCCTACAATGAGCAGTTCTTC. This encodes CASSDVLAASYNEQFF.

This clonotype was detected many times. This beta chain is an unintended read in a library built for alpha chains; its size means little. This chain joins TRBV7-9 and TRBJ1-6; TRBD1 is a possible D gene (5 bases). The CDR3 length is 15 residues. CDR1 and CDR2 from the germline V gene are SEHNR and FQNEAQ (reference sequence). V was clipped by 0 bases and J by 10 bases, with 13 bases between them. As DNA, the CDR3 is TGTGCCAGCAGCTTAGCAGAGGCCGGGGCCTCACCCCTCCACTTT. It specifies CASSLAEAGASPLHF.

This clonotype has ten or more counts. The library was built for alpha chains, so this beta chain is an off-target read and its size means little. The genes are TRBV14 and TRBJ1-1; the D is unclear. Trimming stripped 2 bases from V and 1 base from J, with 8 bases between. CDR3 size: 14 residues. From germline, CDR1 is SGHDN and CDR2 FVKESK. Here the CDR3 reads CASSQLRGNTEAFF. The DNA of the CDR3 is TGTGCCAGCAGCCAATTACGCGGGAACACTGAAGCTTTCTTT.

The table lists this clonotype with many counts. This beta chain is a stray sequence in a library constructed for alpha chains; its clone size is not meaningful. The chain employs TRBV10-3 and TRBJ1-1, with D unclear. Looked up from germline, CDR1 is ENHRY and CDR2 is SYGVKD. The CDR3 length is 14 residues. Trimming shortened V by 3 bases and J by 7 bases, and 15 bases separated the two germline ends. CDR3 in amino acids: CAISDPNGGVEAFF. CDR3 DNA: TGTGCCATCAGTGATCCCAATGGTGGAGTTGAAGCTTTCTTT.

This clonotype was seen many times. Being off target in a library aimed at alpha chains, this beta chain has a size of little meaning. This sequence joins TRBV3-1 and TRBJ1-4, with unresolved D. There are 15 residues in the CDR3. V was trimmed by 1 base and J by 8 bases, leaving 14 bases between them. The germline gives CDR1 LGHDT, CDR2 YNNKEL (reference sequence). The CDR3 spells CASSQVGIDREKLFF. CDR3 sequence (DNA): TGTGCCAGCAGCCAAGTGGGCATCGATCGAGAAAAACTGTTTTTT.

By share of the sample, this clonotype is medium-sized. This beta chain is an off-target read within a library intended for alpha chains, so its frequency means little. This sequence joins TRBV28 and TRBJ2-2; D may be TRBD1 (6 bases). V shed 3 bases and J shed 3 bases, with 11 bases lying between them. The germline V gene has CDR1 MDHEN and CDR2 SYDVKM. The CDR3 has 15 amino acids. CDR3 protein: CASSFRTDHTGELFF. The CDR3 DNA is TGTGCCAGCAGTTTCCGGACAGATCACACCGGGGAGCTGTTTTTT.

Turning to this clonotype: A library prepared for alpha chains yielded this beta chain as an off-target read; its size is of little meaning. The rearrangement uses TRBV16 and TRBJ2-7; D gene unclear. Looked up from germline, CDR1 is KGHSY and CDR2 is FQNENV. The CDR3 spans 14 residues. V shed 1 base and J shed 5 bases, with 12 bases lying between them. CDR3: CASSQFSASHEQYF. DNA of the CDR3: TGTGCCAGCAGCCAATTTTCGGCGTCGCACGAGCAGTACTTC.

This clonotype occurred many times. Since it is a stray read in a library aimed at alpha chains, this beta chain has a size that is not meaningful. The V call is TRBV4-1, the J call TRBJ1-6; no reliable D call. The CDR3 has 19 amino acids. Trimming stripped 0 bases from V and 2 bases from J, with 17 bases between. CDR1 MGHRA and CDR2 YSYEKL come from the germline V gene. This CDR3 is CASSQDLPGLWPYNSPLHF. The CDR3 region has the DNA TGCGCCAGCAGCCAAGATTTGCCTGGCTTGTGGCCCTATAATTCACCCCTCCACTTT.

This clonotype was seen ten or more times. A library made for alpha chains picked up this beta chain off target, so its size means little. V and J are TRBV3-1 and TRBJ2-2, with no clear D. The CDR3 runs to 16 residues. Germline CDR1 reads LGHDT; CDR2 reads YNNKEL (reference sequence). Trimming stripped 0 bases from V and 2 bases from J, with 10 bases between. This CDR3 reads CASSQEWGSNTGELFF. The CDR3 region has the DNA TGTGCCAGCAGCCAAGAATGGGGATCAAACACCGGGGAGCTGTTTTTT.

This clonotype was picked up many times. This beta chain slipped into a library made for alpha chains as a stray read, so its size is not meaningful. V is TRBV5-1 and J is TRBJ2-5, with D possibly matching TRBD2 (5 bases). The CDR3 totals 14 residues. Germline CDR1 SGHRS, CDR2 YFSETQ. The V end lost 7 bases, the J end lost 1 base, and 14 bases lay between the germline ends. The chain's CDR3 is CASCRSEAQETQYF. The CDR3 coding sequence is TGCGCCAGCTGCCGTTCGGAGGCCCAAGAGACCCAGTACTTC.

As regards this clonotype: This beta chain came through as a stray read in a library set up for alpha chains, and its size says little. The J gene is TRBJ1-1, the V gene TRBV15; no reliable D call. This CDR3 spans 13 amino acids. The germline CDR1 and CDR2 sequences are LNHNV and YYDKDF (reference sequence). The V end was cut by 4 bases, the J end by 1 base, with 7 bases between. The chain's CDR3 is CATSTWANTEAFF. In nucleotides, the CDR3 is TGTGCCACCAGCACGTGGGCGAACACTGAAGCTTTCTTT.

This clonotype has ten or more counts. This beta chain came through as a stray read in a library set up for alpha chains, and its size says little. The chain is built from TRBV7-2 and TRBJ2-3; 11 positions match TRBD2. V lost 6 bases to trimming and J lost 4 bases; unmatched junction nucleotides: 3. Germline assignment: CDR1 SGHTA and CDR2 FQGNSA. This CDR3 is built from 14 residues. The CDR3 nucleotides read TGTGCCAGCAGAACACTAGCGGGGGCAGATACGCAGTATTTT. The encoded protein is CASRTLAGADTQYF.